The sequence of this T cell receptor beta chain was determined in a study of shared clonotypes between healthy human individuals (TCRdb year 2020). Regarding the research as a whole: The cohort included a few men and two women between 18 and 49 years of age. Per donor, three plates each were used for CD4 naive and CD4 memory, two for CD8 naive, and one for CD8 memory. Between about 0.85 and 9.5 billion PBMCs per donor were obtained by leukapheresis. Different laboratories and diverse techniques were used to prepare libraries and sequence TCR repertoires, to increase sequencing depth and limit assay-specific biases. Blood TCR repertoires of a handful of healthy adults were deeply sequenced to estimate repertoire size and the extent of clonotype sharing between individuals. Here is what the overall study found, with its caveats: Pairwise subsampling led to the expectation that sequencing depth would affect the degree of clonotype sharing among donors. The small number of donors limited the genetic and exposure-history diversity represented. Naive subsets generally had larger estimated clonotype richness than memory subsets. Clonotypes shared by all four sorted-subset donors showed higher generation probabilities than non-shared clonotypes. Sampling was limited to blood, and TCR repertoires in tissue likely differ from TCR repertoires in blood. About 5% of naive CD4, 3.5% of naive CD8, around 2.3% of memory CD4, and approximately 0.39% of memory CD8 clonotypes were shared across several donors. Incomplete sequencing was indicated by rarefaction of sorted-subset datasets, despite the large sequencing depth.

Looking up the germline V gene yields CDR1 SGHRS and CDR2 YFSETQ. At the junction V is shortened by 5 bases and J by 1 base, with 9 bases in between. From its cysteine to its phenylalanine, the CDR3 spans 13 amino acids. Left in the record is the CDR3 DNA by itself, 39 bases read in frame from the first base. Donors were healthy HIV-negative adults with no recently reported acute infections or vaccinations. Only Caucasian adults living in Nashville, Tennessee, USA were represented among the donors. Magnetic negative selection was used to enrich CD4+ T cells, after which naive cells were positively selected on CD45RA and the negative fraction became the memory subset. Blood was obtained by leukapheresis, after which PBMCs were separated by Ficoll-Histopaque density gradient centrifugation and cryopreserved in liquid nitrogen vapor phase. Purity and quantity of every magnetically sorted T cell population were checked by analytical flow cytometry. From each sorted fraction, genomic DNA was isolated and quantified by UV absorbance on a Nanodrop 2000c.

Turning to this clone: The clone's antigen remains unknown. No quality values exist for individual bases; no much larger clone is one base distant.

Using the deep immunoSEQ assay, TCR CDR3 regions were amplified from genomic DNA by multiplex PCR. Extracted genomic DNA from each cell subset was distributed evenly across all wells of several immunoSEQ 96-well plates, and each plate was treated as a replicate. For sorted subsets, each replicate PCR was loaded with around 200 ng genomic DNA, equivalent to some 31,000 T cell genomes. The purified libraries were quantified using a Qubit 3.0 fluorometer, sized with a Bioanalyzer 2100, and then quantified again using the KAPA Library Quantification kit. A separate single-read 150-cycle Illumina NextSeq 550 flow cell was used to sequence each immunoSEQ 96-well plate. The paper's data handling went like this. Because the immunoSEQ output held only junctional sequences and lacked quality scores, the filtering could not match the filtering applied to full-length reads. To assign V/J genes and CDR3, sequences were annotated using PyIR, a Python wrapper for IgBLAST v1.9, with IMGT germline references. Reads were filtered out if the reads had weak V/J assignments (E-value above 1e-6), no CDR3, stop codons, out-of-frame junctions, or ambiguous translated residues. V3J clonotypes were defined as sequences sharing an identical inferred V gene, J gene, and CDR3 amino acid sequence. Percentage overlap between repertoires was computed as shared unique clonotypes divided by the size of the smaller repertoire. Richness of each repertoire was evaluated using RTK rarefaction, the Chao1 estimator, and Recon v2.1 estimates of unobserved clonotypes. OLGA was used to compute generation probabilities for all TCRbeta clonotypes that the gDNA method yielded from a handful of donors. TCRdb provides this immuneACCESS table in a form limited to in-frame rearrangements. Some clones are lacking; in checked studies, under half of them reflect an unresolved V gene, and why the rest are absent is not known. That table gives V, J and clone size, and the DNA gave D and trimming. This sample holds over 1.4 million clones; over 95% were observed only once. 0.95% to 1.5% of the sample is held by the ten biggest clonotypes.

In this chain, TRBV5-1 is recombined with TRBJ1-1; the D gene is perhaps TRBD1, on 6 matching bases. Specimen: naive CD4+ T cells sorted from blood. The cell subset or site label on this specimen signifies: CD45RA+ positively selected. This sequence was found in a young man in good health. The CDR3 reads CASRDSRNTEAFF. The nucleotide sequence reads as follows: TGCGCCAGCAGGGACAGTCGGAACACTGAAGCTTTCTTT.